What follows are 3 T cell receptor beta chains derived from one specimen sequenced in a study of chemoradiotherapy in HPV16-positive cancers. Profiled with immunoSEQ multiplex PCR; TCRdb holds only in-frame clones, not every one. Altogether nearly 7,500 clones are present, under 80% being singletons, with the ten largest covering roughly 17%. Sample: tumor tissue, taken from a patient who underwent chemoradiotherapy. The source of these receptors is a human donor with HPV-associated anogenital cancer.

The genes are TRBV30 and TRBJ2-3; D could derive from TRBD1 or TRBD2 (5 bases each). CDR1 GTSNPN and CDR2 SVGIG come from the germline V gene (reference sequence). Trimming removed 0 bases from V and 7 bases from J, with 8 bases in between. The CDR3 contains 12 residues. CDR3 sequence: CAWSVGDNTQYF. The CDR3 region has the DNA TGTGCCTGGAGTGTGGGGGATAATACGCAGTATTTT.

V and J are TRBV6-6 and TRBJ2-7, with 8 bases lining up with TRBD2. This CDR3 has 15 residues. CDR1 MNHNY and CDR2 SVGAGI come from the germline V gene (reference sequence). J was trimmed by 0 bases and V by 0 bases; bases with no gene match: 1. The DNA of the CDR3 is TGTGCCAGCAGTTACTCCGGGACTAGCTCCTACGAGCAGTACTTC. This codes for CASSYSGTSSYEQYF.

This clone was seen a handful of times. The chain uses TRBV6-6 and TRBJ2-7, with D possibly being TRBD2 (6 bases). V lost 4 bases and J 7 bases, leaving 17 bases between the germline ends. Looked up from germline, CDR1 is MNHNY and CDR2 is SVGAGI (reference sequence). The CDR3 contains 14 residues. CDR3 in amino acids: CASSFGQTAGEQYF. The CDR3 DNA follows: TGTGCCAGCAGTTTTGGGCAGACCGCGGGGGAGCAGTACTTC.